Listed below are T cell receptor beta chains from one sample, sequenced in a study of blood T cell repertoires in COVID-19. Clones were sequenced by immunoSEQ multiplex PCR, and TCRdb holds only the in-frame ones, with some missing. The sample lists more than 85,000 clones, around 85% occurring once. Input material: peripheral blood. The origin of the receptors is a man at least 80 years old with active or convalescent COVID-19. CDR3s include the opening cysteine and the closing phenylalanine or tryptophan. Fields, in order: V gene, CDR3 protein.

TRBV18 | CASSQGLLEEQFF
TRBV7-9 | CAGGTSGYNEQFF
TRBV30 | CAWSVRRNSNYGYTF
TRBV29-1 | CSARTGRYNEQFF
TRBV18 | CASSPSGAINYGYTF
TRBV5-8 | CASSLEGLAGGRDTQYF
TRBV15 | CATSRDRLRDEQFF
TRBV19 | CASSSTTNTEAFF
TRBV6-4 | CASSEGTGVPSTDTQYF
TRBV5-4 | CASSLVHRGNYGYTF
TRBV9 | CASSPNLGGRELFF
TRBV12-3/TRBV12-4 | CASTFSQAHEQFF
TRBV5-1 | CASSERPGQVTYEQYF
TRBV10-3 | CAISESGTGELFF
TRBV2 | CASRGLAGTDTQYF
TRBV11-2 | CASSHVGGMGGTGYTF
TRBV11-2 | CASSLAWGHSNEKLFF